The rows below give T cell receptor beta chains drawn from one sample of a study of shared clonotypes between healthy human individuals. Produced via immunoSEQ multiplex PCR; TCRdb's table is partial and in-frame only. The sample lists approximately 2,300,000 clones; approximately 90% were seen once. The sample comprised naive CD4+ T cells from PBMCs. The receptors come from a man aged 18 to 30 in good health. Some clones in this sample may be carry-over from other donors' samples. Both conserved end residues are part of each CDR3. The D gene is left open where the match is weak. Where a row states a size, it is once, few, many or the class of an expanded clone; other rows omit it.

NA | TRBJ1-2 | TRBV11-2 | 13 | NA | CASSLDSNYGYTF | TGTGCCAGCAGCTTGGACAGTAACTATGGCTACACCTTC
NA | TRBJ1-1 | TRBV5-5 | 15 | NA | CASSLAGLGGPEAFF | TGTGCCAGCAGCTTGGCCGGTTTGGGGGGCCCTGAAGCTTTCTTT
NA | TRBJ1-2 | TRBV2 | 15 | once | CASKEQGTSNYGYTF | TGTGCCAGCAAGGAACAGGGCACTTCTAACTATGGCTACACCTTC
TRBD1 | TRBJ1-4 | TRBV9 | 14 | NA | CASSVGTGYEKLFF | TGTGCCAGCAGCGTCGGGACAGGGTACGAAAAACTGTTTTTT
NA | TRBJ1-2 | TRBV6-5 | 13 | NA | CASGPGPQGTLTF | TGTGCCAGCGGCCCCGGGCCCCAGGGTACACTCACCTTC
TRBD2 | TRBJ2-1 | TRBV4-3 | 15 | NA | CASSQGLAAYNEQFF | TGCGCCAGCAGCCAAGGACTAGCGGCCTACAATGAGCAGTTCTTC
TRBD2 | TRBJ2-3 | TRBV9 | 16 | NA | CASSAGTSGMGDTQYF | TGTGCCAGCAGCGCTGGGACTAGCGGAATGGGAGATACGCAGTATTTT
TRBD2 | TRBJ2-5 | TRBV5-1 | 16 | NA | CASSFRLAGGQETQYF | TGCGCCAGCAGCTTCCGACTAGCGGGAGGGCAAGAGACCCAGTACTTC
TRBD2 | TRBJ2-2 | TRBV27 | 17 | NA | CASSGGRDGRWTGELFF | TGTGCCAGCAGTGGGGGGAGGGACGGGCGGTGGACCGGGGAGCTGTTTTTT
NA | TRBJ1-2 | TRBV27 | 15 | NA | CASSPARGLGYGYTF | TGTGCCAGCAGTCCCGCTAGGGGGTTGGGCTATGGCTACACCTTC
NA | TRBJ1-1 | TRBV5-1 | 15 | NA | CASSLLGGVNTEAFF | TGCGCCAGCAGCTTGTTGGGGGGAGTGAACACTGAAGCTTTCTTT
TRBD1 | TRBJ2-7 | TRBV5-1 | 13 | NA | CASSLRQGREQYF | TGCGCCAGCAGCCTTAGACAGGGGCGCGAGCAGTACTTC
TRBD1 | TRBJ1-4 | TRBV30 | 19 | NA | CAWSVRDRGRSTTNEKLFF | TGTGCCTGGAGTGTACGGGACAGGGGCCGATCTACAACTAATGAAAAACTGTTTTTT
TRBD1 | TRBJ1-1 | TRBV29-1 | 14 | NA | CSVARQGRDTEAFF | TGCAGCGTCGCGCGACAGGGAAGGGACACTGAAGCTTTCTTT
NA | TRBJ1-3 | TRBV4-1 | 15 | once | CASSQSRGAGNTIYF | TGCGCCAGCAGCCAAAGTAGGGGAGCTGGAAACACCATATATTTT
TRBD1 | TRBJ2-6 | TRBV27 | 16 | NA | CASGSGQVPRANVLTF | TGTGCCAGTGGTTCGGGACAGGTCCCACGGGCCAACGTCCTGACTTTC
NA | TRBJ1-4 | TRBV6-4 | 18 | NA | CASNITEGGPKTNEKLFF | TGTGCCAGCAATATTACAGAGGGCGGCCCGAAAACTAATGAAAAACTGTTTTTT
TRBD2 | TRBJ2-7 | TRBV28 | 14 | NA | CASVRTSGNYEQYF | TGTGCCAGCGTTCGGACTAGCGGGAACTACGAGCAGTACTTC
NA | TRBJ2-7 | TRBV30 | 12 | NA | CAWRRDSYEQYF | TGTGCCTGGAGGAGGGATAGTTACGAGCAGTACTTC
NA | TRBJ1-2 | TRBV6-5 | 13 | NA | CASNPRFLYGYTF | TGTGCCAGCAACCCAAGGTTTCTCTATGGCTACACCTTC
NA | TRBJ1-1 | TRBV7-9 | 13 | few | CASSLAKSVGAFF | TGTGCCAGCAGCTTAGCAAAATCGGTTGGGGCTTTCTTT
NA | TRBJ1-5 | TRBV6-1 | 14 | NA | CASSEEGSNQPQHF | TGTGCCAGCAGTGAAGAGGGATCCAATCAGCCCCAGCATTTT
NA | TRBJ1-1 | TRBV11-2 | 14 | NA | CASSLGGFSVEAFF | TGTGCCAGCAGCTTAGGGGGGTTCAGTGTCGAAGCTTTCTTT
NA | TRBJ2-2 | TRBV4-1 | 17 | once | CASSQVSPGADTGELFF | TGCGCCAGCAGCCAAGTTTCCCCTGGGGCGGACACCGGGGAGCTGTTTTTT
NA | TRBJ1-3 | TRBV6-5 | 15 | NA | CASSYNRERGNTIYF | TGTGCCAGCAGTTACAACAGGGAACGGGGAAACACCATATATTTT
NA | TRBJ2-7 | TRBV5-1 | 14 | NA | CASSLGWGPYEQYF | TGCGCCAGCAGCTTGGGCTGGGGTCCCTACGAGCAGTACTTC
NA | TRBJ2-7 | TRBV9 | 15 | NA | CASSVGRIGTYEQYF | TGTGCCAGCAGCGTGGGGAGGATTGGTACCTACGAGCAGTACTTC
NA | TRBJ2-5 | TRBV5-4 | 13 | NA | CASSLGGQETQYF | TGTGCCAGCAGCTTGGGAGGGCAAGAGACCCAGTACTTC
NA | TRBJ1-5 | TRBV4-1 | 15 | NA | CASSQSGAGNQPQHF | TGCGCCAGCAGCCAAAGTGGAGCGGGCAATCAGCCCCAGCATTTT
NA | TRBJ1-1 | TRBV7-8 | 12 | NA | CASSLVGTKAFF | TGTGCCAGCAGCTTAGTCGGGACAAAGGCTTTCTTT
NA | TRBJ1-3 | TRBV14 | 15 | once | CASSHRRGPGNTIYF | TGTGCCAGCAGCCATCGTCGAGGTCCTGGAAACACCATATATTTT
NA | TRBJ1-2 | TRBV19 | 15 | NA | CASSIVRGSNYGYTF | TGTGCCAGTAGTATAGTAAGGGGATCAAACTATGGCTACACCTTC